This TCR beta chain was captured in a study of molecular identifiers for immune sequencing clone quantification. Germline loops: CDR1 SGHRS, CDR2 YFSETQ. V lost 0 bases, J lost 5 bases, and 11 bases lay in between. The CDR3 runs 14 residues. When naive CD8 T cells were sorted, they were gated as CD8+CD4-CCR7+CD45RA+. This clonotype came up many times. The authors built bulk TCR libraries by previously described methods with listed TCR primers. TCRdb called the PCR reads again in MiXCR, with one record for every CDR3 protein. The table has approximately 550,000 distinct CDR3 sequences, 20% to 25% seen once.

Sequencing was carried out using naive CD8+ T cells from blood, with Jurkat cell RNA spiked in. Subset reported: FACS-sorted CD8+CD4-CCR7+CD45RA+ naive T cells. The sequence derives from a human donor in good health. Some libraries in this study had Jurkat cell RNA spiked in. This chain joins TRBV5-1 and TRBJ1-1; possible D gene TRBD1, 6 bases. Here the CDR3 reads CASSLGTVQTEAFF. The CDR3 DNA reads TGCGCCAGCAGCTTGGGGACAGTTCAAACTGAAGCTTTCTTT.